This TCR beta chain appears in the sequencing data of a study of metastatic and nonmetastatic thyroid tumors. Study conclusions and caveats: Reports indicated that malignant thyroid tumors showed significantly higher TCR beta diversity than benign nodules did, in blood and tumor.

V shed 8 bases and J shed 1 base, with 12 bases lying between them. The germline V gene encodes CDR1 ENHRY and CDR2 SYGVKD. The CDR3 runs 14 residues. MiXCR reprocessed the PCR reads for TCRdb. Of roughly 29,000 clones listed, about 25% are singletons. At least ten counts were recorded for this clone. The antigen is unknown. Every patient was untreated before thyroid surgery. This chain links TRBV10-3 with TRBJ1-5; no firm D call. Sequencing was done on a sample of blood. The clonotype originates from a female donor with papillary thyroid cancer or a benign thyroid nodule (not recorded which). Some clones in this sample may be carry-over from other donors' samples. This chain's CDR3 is CAISAGSSNQPQHF. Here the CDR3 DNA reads TGTGCCATCTCGGCAGGTTCGAGCAATCAGCCCCAGCATTTT.